Listed below are T cell receptor beta chains from one sample, sequenced in a study of T-cell reconstitution after alpha-beta-depleted transplantation in children. Each CDR3 protein gets one entry after TCRdb re-called the PCR reads with MiXCR. The table includes 580,000 or so distinct CDR3 sequences, roughly 23% detected once. Sequences were derived from PBMCs, mostly from graft donor cells, sampled 360 days after TCRalphabeta/CD19-depleted stem cell transplant. These receptors were obtained from a boy in the first two years of life who had a stem cell transplant for acute myeloid leukemia, so the T cells may come from the graft donor. Each CDR3 is given with its conserved first and last residue. D genes are given only for firm matches. Clone size appears in some rows only: once, few, many, or a class for an expanded clone.

abundance,v_gene,j_gene,d_gene,CDR3nt,CDR3aa
-,TRBV20-1,TRBJ2-1,TRBD2,TGCAGTGCTGCGACTAGCGGGGTATTAAATGAGCAGTTCTTC,CSAATSGVLNEQFF
-,TRBV10-3,TRBJ2-2,-,TGTGCCATCAAGCTCCCGAACACCGGGGAGCTGTTTTTT,CAIKLPNTGELFF
-,TRBV7-9,TRBJ2-7,-,TGTGCCAGCAGCTTAAATTGGAGTCACGAGCAGTACTTC,CASSLNWSHEQYF
many,TRBV6-5,TRBJ1-6,-,TGTGCCAGCAGCCCTCCCCGACAGATCCGCTATAATTCACCCCTCCACTTT,CASSPPRQIRYNSPLHF
few,TRBV12-3/TRBV12-4,TRBJ2-3,TRBD2,TGTGCCAGCAGCCCGAGAGAGCGGGGGCGAGGAGATACGCAGTATTTT,CASSPRERGRGDTQYF
few,TRBV10-3,TRBJ2-7,TRBD1,TGTGCCATCAGTGCCATGACAGGGGGCTCTTACGAGCAGTACTTC,CAISAMTGGSYEQYF
-,TRBV6-5,TRBJ1-5,-,TGTGCCAGCAGTTACTCGAGGGCAGGCCATCAGCCCCAGCATTTT,CASSYSRAGHQPQHF
few,TRBV27,TRBJ2-1,-,TGTGCCAGCAGTTTCTACCCTGTCTCTCAGGGGTACAATGAGCAGTTCTTC,CASSFYPVSQGYNEQFF
-,TRBV4-3,TRBJ1-2,TRBD1,TGCGCCAGCAGCCCAACGGGACAGGGTAGGGTTGGCTACACCTTC,CASSPTGQGRVGYTF
many,TRBV15,TRBJ1-5,-,TGTGCCACCAGCGGTCGACAGCCTAATCAGCCCCAGCATTTT,CATSGRQPNQPQHF
-,TRBV20-1,TRBJ1-6,TRBD1,TGCAGTGCGAAACGACAGGGAGGTAATTCACCCCTCCACTTT,CSAKRQGGNSPLHF
few,TRBV6-5,TRBJ2-7,TRBD2,TGTGCCAGCAGTTACTGGACTAGCGGGGGACCCTACGAGCAGTACTTC,CASSYWTSGGPYEQYF
many,TRBV6-5,TRBJ2-1,-,TGTGCCAGCAGTTATCAGGCCGAACCTTGGAGTGAGCAGTTCTTC,CASSYQAEPWSEQFF
-,TRBV9,TRBJ2-1,-,TGTGCCAGCAGCGTAGAACAAGAGCTTGCCTACAATGAGCAGTTCTTC,CASSVEQELAYNEQFF
few,TRBV12-3/TRBV12-4,TRBJ1-5,TRBD1,TGTGCCAGCAGTTTGGGACAGTCCCGCAATCAGCCCCAGCATTTT,CASSLGQSRNQPQHF
-,TRBV20-1,TRBJ1-6,-,TGCAGTGCTATTTCGTCACGCAACGGGGCATGGTCACCCCTCCACTTT,CSAISSRNGAWSPLHF
few,TRBV29-1,TRBJ1-2,TRBD1,TGCAGCGTTAGGACAGGGGAGAACTATGGCTACACCTTC,CSVRTGENYGYTF
many,TRBV7-2,TRBJ1-4,-,TGTGCCAGCAGCCCCGACTCTACAACTAATGAAAAACTGTTTTTT,CASSPDSTTNEKLFF
-,TRBV12-1,TRBJ2-1,-,TGTGCCAGCAGCTTCCCCGTCAGTGGGCCTAGCCTCCACAATGAGCAGTTCTTC,CASSFPVSGPSLHNEQFF
many,TRBV24-1,TRBJ1-2,-,TGTGCCACCAGTGACACCCTTAGGAGCTACACCTTC,CATSDTLRSYTF
-,TRBV11-1,TRBJ2-1,-,TGTGCCAGCAGCTTAGTAGTGGGTCCACTGGCCTCCTACAATGAGCAGTTCTTC,CASSLVVGPLASYNEQFF
many,TRBV12-3/TRBV12-4,TRBJ2-5,-,TGTGCCAGCAGTTTGCACCCTAGGACAACCCAAGAGACCCAGTACTTC,CASSLHPRTTQETQYF
many,TRBV12-3/TRBV12-4,TRBJ2-7,TRBD1,TGTGCCAGCAGTTTTACGACAGGGAGTATCCCCGAGCAGTACTTC,CASSFTTGSIPEQYF
-,TRBV6-1,TRBJ2-1,-,TGTGCCAGCAGTGACGGCCGCTATTCCTACAATGAGCAGTTCTTC,CASSDGRYSYNEQFF
-,TRBV12-3/TRBV12-4,TRBJ2-1,TRBD2,TGTGCCAGCAGTCCCGGGACTAACAATGAGCAGTTCTTC,CASSPGTNNEQFF
-,TRBV7-3,TRBJ2-3,TRBD1,TGTGCCAGCAGCTTATATGCCCGGGACAGCAACACAGATACGCAGTATTTT,CASSLYARDSNTDTQYF
few,TRBV20-1,TRBJ2-3,TRBD1,TGCAGTGCTCCGGACAGGGTAGCAGATACGCAGTATTTT,CSAPDRVADTQYF
-,TRBV11-2,TRBJ2-3,-,TGTGCCAGCAGCTTAATACTCGGCTTCACAGATACGCAGTATTTT,CASSLILGFTDTQYF
few,TRBV20-1,TRBJ1-1,TRBD1,TGCAGTGCTTTAGACAGGGTCTACACTGAAGCTTTCTTT,CSALDRVYTEAFF
many,TRBV20-1,TRBJ2-5,TRBD1,TGCAGTGCGGATCCGGGACAGTTCGGCGAGACCCAGTACTTC,CSADPGQFGETQYF
many,TRBV20-1,TRBJ2-7,-,TGCAGTGCTAGTACCTACAGGGTTGCCTACGAGCAGTACTTC,CSASTYRVAYEQYF
many,TRBV20-1,TRBJ2-7,-,TGCAGTGCTAGAGATCAGACGGCCGGTTACGAGCAGTACTTC,CSARDQTAGYEQYF
-,TRBV19,TRBJ2-1,-,TGTGCCAGTAGTGGGCAGAACAATGAGCAGTTCTTC,CASSGQNNEQFF
many,TRBV28,TRBJ2-5,-,TGTGCCAGCAGCGTCCTTGTTCGGGCAGAGACCCAGTACTTC,CASSVLVRAETQYF
few,TRBV6-1,TRBJ2-4,-,TGTGCCAGCATCCTAGGGGTAGGGGGAGACATTCAGTACTTC,CASILGVGGDIQYF
-,TRBV12-3/TRBV12-4,TRBJ2-3,-,TGTGCCAGCAGCCCCTGGGCCGGTCCCACAGATACGCAGTATTTT,CASSPWAGPTDTQYF
-,TRBV7-9,TRBJ2-1,TRBD2,TGTGCCAGCAGCTTAGCGAGGGAGGGGTTGGGGAATGAGCAGTTCTTC,CASSLAREGLGNEQFF
-,TRBV6-5,TRBJ2-7,-,TGTGCCAGCAGTTCCAACCCCGGGGGCTACGAGCAGTACTTC,CASSSNPGGYEQYF
-,TRBV6-5,TRBJ1-2,-,TGTGCCAGCAGTTACGAACCCCATTATGGCTACACCTTC,CASSYEPHYGYTF
-,TRBV20-1,TRBJ2-1,TRBD2,TGCTGCGCTAGAGATGGAGCGGGGGCGACAACCTACAATGAGCAGTTCTTC,CCARDGAGATTYNEQFF
-,TRBV9,TRBJ2-1,-,TGTGCCAGCAGCGGGGATGTGTCCTACAATGAGCAGTTCTTC,CASSGDVSYNEQFF
few,TRBV12-3/TRBV12-4,TRBJ2-3,-,TGTGCCAGCAGTTCGAAGGGGGAAAATAATGAAGATACGCAGTATTTT,CASSSKGENNEDTQYF